The next 4 T cell receptor beta chains were all read from a single sample in a study of cytomegalovirus exposure and HLA in healthy donors. Primers: 60 Vbeta forward and 13 Jbeta reverse. Here immunoSEQ multiplex PCR was the method, and the copy in TCRdb shows in-frame clones only, minus some. The sample carries 75,000 to 100,000 clones, under 85% recorded once. Sequencing was performed on PBMCs. The receptors were gathered from a woman aged 70 to 79 in good health and CMV-seropositive.

V is TRBV19 and J is TRBJ2-7; weak D call: TRBD2 (5 bases). Germline V gives CDR1 LNHDA, CDR2 SQIVND (reference sequence). This CDR3 region has 13 residues. V lost 3 bases to trimming and J lost 3 bases, with 9 bases between them. The CDR3 protein is CASSIGAGYEQYF. The CDR3, as DNA: TGTGCCAGTAGTATCGGCGCGGGCTACGAGCAGTACTTC.

The chain recombines TRBV2 with TRBJ2-3; the match to TRBD2 covers 9 bases. This CDR3 has 15 residues. V shed 7 bases, J shed 1 base, and the junction held 6 bases outside the gene matches. The germline V gene encodes CDR1 SNHLY and CDR2 FYNNEI. For the CDR3, the DNA is TGTGCCAGCACCAAAAGACTAGCGGGCACAGATACGCAGTATTTT. Amino acids: CASTKRLAGTDTQYF.

J is TRBJ1-1 and V is TRBV18, with TRBD1 matching 10 bases. Germline V CDR1 and CDR2: KGHSH, LQKENI. V lost 3 bases to trimming and J lost 3 bases; unmatched junction nucleotides: 1. This CDR3 is 14 amino acids long. The CDR3 reads CASSPGTGDTEAFF. The CDR3, as DNA: TGTGCCAGCTCACCCGGGACAGGGGACACTGAAGCTTTCTTT.

The count of this clone is one. The chain has TRBV7-3 and TRBJ2-2; D is unresolved. This CDR3 region has 14 residues. The germline gives CDR1 SGHTA, CDR2 FQGTGA. V was pared by 2 bases and J by 2 bases, with 6 bases between. CDR3 loop: CASSLGRNTGELFF. Here the CDR3 DNA reads TGTGCCAGCAGCTTAGGCCGCAACACCGGGGAGCTGTTTTTT.